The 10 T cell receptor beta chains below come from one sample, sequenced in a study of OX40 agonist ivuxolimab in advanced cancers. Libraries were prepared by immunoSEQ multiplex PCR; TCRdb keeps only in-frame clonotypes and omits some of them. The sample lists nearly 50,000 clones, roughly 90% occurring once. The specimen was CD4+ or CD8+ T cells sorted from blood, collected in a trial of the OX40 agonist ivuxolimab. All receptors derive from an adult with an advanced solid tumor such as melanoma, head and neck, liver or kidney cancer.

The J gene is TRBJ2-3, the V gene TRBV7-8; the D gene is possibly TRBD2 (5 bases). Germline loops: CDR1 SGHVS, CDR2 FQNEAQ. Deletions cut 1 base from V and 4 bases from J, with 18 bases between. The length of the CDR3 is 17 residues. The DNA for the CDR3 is TGTGCCAGCAGCTTAGGTCGACTTACCACTAGGCCAGATACGCAGTATTTT. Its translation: CASSLGRLTTRPDTQYF. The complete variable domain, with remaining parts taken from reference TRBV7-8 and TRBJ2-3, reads GAGVSQSPRYKVAKRGQDVALRCDPISGHVSLFWYQQALGQGPEFLTYFQNEAQLDKSGLPSDRFFAERPEGSVSTLKIQRTQQEDSAVYLCASSLGRLTTRPDTQYFGPGTRLTVL.

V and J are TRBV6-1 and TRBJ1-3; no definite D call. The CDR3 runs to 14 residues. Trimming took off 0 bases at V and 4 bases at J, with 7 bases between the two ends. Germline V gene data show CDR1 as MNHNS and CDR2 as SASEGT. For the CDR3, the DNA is TGTGCCAGCAGTGAAGCCTGGTCAGGAAACACCATATATTTT. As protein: CASSEAWSGNTIYF.

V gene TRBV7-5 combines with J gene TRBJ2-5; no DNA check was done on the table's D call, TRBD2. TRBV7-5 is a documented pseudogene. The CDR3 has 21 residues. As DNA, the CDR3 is TGTGCCAGAAGCTCCTCACCTCCCGGGCCTAGCAGCCGACCTACCCAAGAGACCCAGTACTTC. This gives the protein CARSSSPPGPSSRPTQETQYF.

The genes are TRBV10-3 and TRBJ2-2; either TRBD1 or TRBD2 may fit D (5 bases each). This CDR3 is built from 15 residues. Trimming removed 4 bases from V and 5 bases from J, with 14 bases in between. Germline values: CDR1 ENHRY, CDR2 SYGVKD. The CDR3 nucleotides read TGTGCCATCAGTGCCCGGGACGTTGAGACCGGGGAGCTGTTTTTT. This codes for CAISARDVETGELFF.

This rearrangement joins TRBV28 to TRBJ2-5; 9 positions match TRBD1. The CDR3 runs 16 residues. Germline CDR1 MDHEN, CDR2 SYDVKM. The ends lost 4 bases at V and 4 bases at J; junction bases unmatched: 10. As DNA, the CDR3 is TGTGCCAGCAGTTCCCCACAGGGGGCTCGGGTAGAGACCCAGTACTTC. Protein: CASSSPQGARVETQYF. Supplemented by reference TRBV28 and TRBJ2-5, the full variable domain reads DVKVTQSSRYLVKRTGEKVFLECVQDMDHENMFWYRQDPGLGLRLIYFSYDVKMKEKGDIPEGYSVSREKKERFSLILESASTNQTSMYLCASSSPQGARVETQYFGPGTRLLVL.

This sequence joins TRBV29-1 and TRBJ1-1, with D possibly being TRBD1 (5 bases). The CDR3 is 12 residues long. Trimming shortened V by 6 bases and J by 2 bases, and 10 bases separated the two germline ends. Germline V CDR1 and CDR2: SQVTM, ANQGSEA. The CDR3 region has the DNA TGCAGCGTCCGGGGACCAAACACTGAAGCTTTCTTT. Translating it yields CSVRGPNTEAFF.

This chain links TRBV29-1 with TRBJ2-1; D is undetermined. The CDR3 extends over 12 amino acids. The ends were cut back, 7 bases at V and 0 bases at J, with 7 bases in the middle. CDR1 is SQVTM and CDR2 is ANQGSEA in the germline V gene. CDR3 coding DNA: TGCAGCGCTAAAGCCTCCTACAATGAGCAGTTCTTC. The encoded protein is CSAKASYNEQFF.

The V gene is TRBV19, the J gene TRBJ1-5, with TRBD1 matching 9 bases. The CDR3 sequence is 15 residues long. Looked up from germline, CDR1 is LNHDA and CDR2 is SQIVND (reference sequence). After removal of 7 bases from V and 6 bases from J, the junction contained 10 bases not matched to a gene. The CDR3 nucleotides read TGTGCCAGTACCTCAAGACAGGGGGTCGTTCAGCCCCAGCATTTT. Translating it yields CASTSRQGVVQPQHF.

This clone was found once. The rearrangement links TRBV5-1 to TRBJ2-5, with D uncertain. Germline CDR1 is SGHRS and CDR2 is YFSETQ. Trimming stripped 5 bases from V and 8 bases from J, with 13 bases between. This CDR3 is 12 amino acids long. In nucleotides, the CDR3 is TGCGCCAGCAGTGTGAGTGAGAGCACCCAGTACTTC. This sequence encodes CASSVSESTQYF.

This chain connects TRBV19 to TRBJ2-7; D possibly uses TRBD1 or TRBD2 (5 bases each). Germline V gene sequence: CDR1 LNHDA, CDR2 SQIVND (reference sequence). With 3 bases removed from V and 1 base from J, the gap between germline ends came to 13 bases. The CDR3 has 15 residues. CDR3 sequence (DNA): TGTGCCAGTAGTATCGGGACCTCCCCGTCCTACGAGCAGTACTTC. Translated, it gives CASSIGTSPSYEQYF.